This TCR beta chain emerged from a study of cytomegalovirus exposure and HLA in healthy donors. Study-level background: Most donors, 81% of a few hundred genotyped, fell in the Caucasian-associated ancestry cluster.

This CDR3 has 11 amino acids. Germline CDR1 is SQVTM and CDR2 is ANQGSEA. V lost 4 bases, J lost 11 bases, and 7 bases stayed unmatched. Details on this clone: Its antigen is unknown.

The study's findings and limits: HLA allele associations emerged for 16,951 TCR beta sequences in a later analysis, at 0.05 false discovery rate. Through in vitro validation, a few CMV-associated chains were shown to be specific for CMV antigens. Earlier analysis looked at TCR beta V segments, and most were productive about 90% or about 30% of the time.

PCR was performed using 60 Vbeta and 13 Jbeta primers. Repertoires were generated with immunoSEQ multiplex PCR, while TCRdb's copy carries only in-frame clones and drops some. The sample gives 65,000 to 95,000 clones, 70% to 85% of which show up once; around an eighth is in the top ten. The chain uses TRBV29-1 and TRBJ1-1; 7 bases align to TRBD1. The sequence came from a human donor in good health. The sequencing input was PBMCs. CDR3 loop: CSVGNRGGAFF. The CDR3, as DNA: TGCAGCGTTGGAAACAGGGGCGGGGCTTTCTTT.